This T cell receptor (beta chain) was retrieved from a study of cytomegalovirus exposure and HLA in healthy donors (dated by TCRdb to the late 2010s). About the full investigation: In an earlier analysis of 587 of the donors, 250 to 300 Gb of sequence data and 117 million unique TCR beta sequences from roughly 200 million T cells were reported. An early release covering roughly 600 HLA-typed donors comprised 250 to 350 gigabases of sequencing data and about 90 million unique TCR sequences. Of the roughly 400 genotyped donors, 81% fell in the genetic ancestry cluster associated with self-reported Caucasian donors. The study was designed to test whether signatures of past pathogen exposure could be identified by cataloging public T cell receptors. Using immunosequencing, the study profiled T cell repertoires from fewer than 850 subjects and related those repertoires to cytomegalovirus serostatus. Besides the first cohort of roughly 640 subjects, a separate validation cohort made up of 120 different subjects was used. To predict cytomegalovirus infection status, the study brought together high-throughput TCR immunosequencing, statistical association of individual TCRs with disease status, and machine learning. In a later analysis, previously published TCR beta repertoires from 550 to 750 donors were re-analyzed and high-resolution HLA genotyping was added so that TCR occurrence patterns could be studied. Rather than using new phenotypic data, the later analysis identified candidate immune exposures from TCR beta sequences and from how often those sequences occurred across donors. An earlier analysis of some 500 of the donors used high-throughput TCR beta sequencing to judge whether each TCR beta V gene segment behaved as functional or pseudogenic. Donor age, sex, ethnicity and CMV serostatus were collected together with the repertoire data. A later genetic analysis used genome-wide SNP genotypes for about 60% of the roughly 700 donors, treating that subset as a discovery cohort. Every discovery cohort repertoire had been produced on one sequencing platform. Both class I and class II loci were covered by HLA typing, at four-digit resolution. Typing coverage differed by locus: A, B, C, DRB1 and DQB1 were typed in about 620-640 donors, DQA1 in about 500, DPA1 in over 600, and DPB1 in about 450. Because of strong linkage in the cohort, roughly five DR-DQ haplotypes were treated as single units for association and clustering. On average, 235,054 unique TCR beta nucleotide sequences were sequenced per donor among some 430 genotyped donors of the cohort, with roughly 18% of those sequences being non-productive.

The library was built by means of the immunoSEQ multiplex PCR assay. The multiplex PCR relied on a mix of 60 forward primers for TCR Vbeta segments and 13 reverse primers for TCR Jbeta segments. Amplification of the CDR3 region of rearranged TCR beta genes was performed with a multiplex PCR assay on genomic DNA. The Illumina HiSeq System was used to sequence the amplified TCR beta libraries as 87-base-pair reads. On the study's bioinformatics: In a later analysis, around 80 million unique TCR beta chains were counted across the roughly 670 repertoires, and some 10 million of these chains were shared by at least two donors. To remove PCR and sequencing errors, raw reads were error-corrected and collapsed into unique sequences using a nearest-neighbor algorithm that merged closely related sequences. Alignment of CDR3 sequences to IMGT reference sequences was used to assign V, D and J gene segments. Each retained sequence needed at least a six-nucleotide match to both a V gene segment and a J gene segment. Rearrangements were classified as productive when the CDR3 lacked stop codons and remained in frame with V and J, and all other rearrangements were classified as non-productive. CDR3 was defined by IMGT convention, running from the second conserved V-encoded cysteine to the conserved J-encoded phenylalanine. The earlier analysis of about 610 of the donors excluded sequences that lacked an unambiguous match to a single V gene segment. An earlier analysis of several hundred of the donors classified V segments as functional when productive rearrangements were above 56.7% and as segregating when the standard deviation between donors was above 5%. To diagnose cytomegalovirus status from the catalog of TCR beta chain sequences, a statistical classification framework was built. In a later analysis, V and J genes were assigned by comparing TCR nucleotide sequences against IMGT/GENE-DB human TR gene sequences. The TCRdist pipeline was used in a later analysis to assign CDR3 sequences and most-parsimonious VDJ recombination scenarios. A later analysis defined each TCR beta chain by its CDR3 amino acid sequence plus V-gene family, and excluded reads lacking a unique V-gene family. As a way to deal with suspected cross-contamination and a sequencing artifact, a later analysis dropped roughly 620 nucleotide sequences that were highly shared and had low generation probability. In a later analysis, a clonal expansion index was calculated for each public chain from normalized within-repertoire ranks of inferred template counts. In a later analysis, generation probabilities were computed using a VDJ recombination model fitted to out-of-frame rearrangements, and the results were checked against IGoR. In a later analysis, TCR-TCR, TCR-HLA and TCR-CMV co-occurrence was scored with hypergeometric tests, and a repertoire-size bias correction was applied to TCR pairs. False discovery rates were estimated in a later analysis by permuting HLA or CMV assignments 20 times. In a later analysis, co-occurring TCRs were grouped with DBSCAN, and TCRdist sequence similarity was added when clustering was performed within HLA-allele-positive subsets. Repertoires with fewer than 30,000 or more than 120,000 public chains were left out of co-occurrence clustering, as were several repertoires with anomalous nucleotide sharing. TCRdb carries this immuneACCESS record with in-frame sequences only. Its versions omit some clonotypes, under half of them owing to an unresolved V gene in the studies checked, with the rest unexplained. The V and J calls and the clone size are those of that table, but D and trimming were determined from the DNA. The sample contains about 200,000 clones, around 79% of them found a single time. The ten largest clones take up 3.5% to 5% of the sample.

In this sample, this clone turned up once. This receptor's antigen is unknown. There are no base qualities to consult, and no much larger clone falls within one base. Between the V and J ends, shortened by 0 bases and 3 bases respectively, the junction contains 12 bases. CDR1 and CDR2 (MGHRA, YSYEKL) derive from the germline V gene. The CDR3 has 15 amino acids, counting the end cysteine and phenylalanine. Only the CDR3 portion is preserved as DNA: 45 bases, with reading frame beginning at the first base. Study-wide findings and limitations: A later genetic analysis reported fewer N-insertions in productive TCRs among donors in an Asian-associated ancestry cluster than the roughly 650-donor mean. Across donors, most TCR sequences were observed very rarely, whereas some public TCRs were present in many individuals. According to a later analysis, most CMV-associated TCR beta chains appeared to be HLA-restricted, and the HLA associations seemed to be driven largely by CMV exposure. A later analysis associated about 17,000 TCR beta sequences with specific HLA alleles at a false discovery rate of 0.05. This cohort had only TCR beta chains sequenced, and the lack of alpha or paired-chain data limited which features could be detected. Because HLA typing was missing for some donors at each locus, association tests included only the typed subset. When HLA alleles, especially DR and DQ, strongly co-occurred, TCR associations were difficult to assign to individual alleles. Correlated functional status among segregating V segments might reflect linkage disequilibrium, but an unknown experimental factor could not be ruled out. A later analysis found that HLA-associated TCR beta chains were more clonally expanded and had lower generation probabilities than equally common non-associated chains. The study listed 150 to 200 TCR beta chains as associated with cytomegalovirus. Because counts were too low, some 17 rarely observed V segments, including chromosome 9 orphons, were left out of the earlier analysis of approximately 500 of the donors. According to the authors, the approach could potentially be generalized to other disease states and immunological phenotypes. A further reported finding was that TCR beta sequences accurately predicted the HLA-A and HLA-B alleles for most subjects in the first cohort. Broadly in line with IMGT annotations, most TCR beta V segments showed up in productive rearrangements about 87% or about 30% of the time in an earlier analysis of several hundred of the donors. The only immune exposure information available for the cohort was CMV serostatus. In a later analysis, the rate of TCR association differed among HLA loci, with DRB1 alleles having the most associated TCRs and HLA-C alleles having the fewest. V-gene and J-gene trimming of TCR beta chains was associated with a missense DCLRE1C variant in a later genetic analysis, and the association was replicated in an independent cohort. In a later analysis, several top co-occurrence clusters were reported to appear linked to parvovirus B19, influenza, CMV and Epstein-Barr virus. In vitro tests confirmed that a few of the cytomegalovirus-associated TCR beta chains recognize cytomegalovirus antigens. Cytomegalovirus status was reported to be diagnosed by the classifier with high specificity and sensitivity in both the original and validation cohorts. Some IMGT-functional V segments, including TRBV6-2 and TRBV6-3, could not be distinguished by the 87-base-pair reads and were therefore excluded. A cluster of highly shared sequence variants was judged likely to represent a technical artifact of the sequencing pipeline. Sequencing depth was assumed to be roughly uniform across donors in the presence/absence analyses, though that assumption may not hold.

The cohort consisted of 600 to 700 healthy bone marrow donors. All cohort members were sampled while nominally healthy, although unrecorded immune exposures were likely present. The donor was CMV seropositive and belonged to the group of about 290 seropositive cohort members. Every donor gave a peripheral blood sample, and the peripheral blood mononuclear cells from that sample were used for TCR beta sequencing. The Qiagen DNeasy Blood Extraction Kit was used to extract genomic DNA from the blood cell samples. The clonotype comes from a woman between 25 and 40 years old in good health and CMV-seropositive. The rearranged chain carries TRBV4-1 and TRBJ2-7, with the D gene not confidently named. The sample comprised PBMCs. DNA sequence: TGCGCCAGCAGCCAAGATGCAGGTTTCTTCTACGAGCAGTACTTC. This codes for CASSQDAGFFYEQYF.